The T cell receptor (beta chain) under discussion was sequenced for a study of OX40 agonist ivuxolimab in advanced cancers. Study details: Patients were treated with ivuxolimab, an agonistic anti-OX40 (CD134) antibody. Whole-study results and caveats: Expanded peripheral T-cell antigen specificity went undetermined. Clonal expansion from baseline to week 6 occurred in both CD4+ and CD8+ T cells.

Sequencing used immunoSEQ multiplex PCR; TCRdb keeps in-frame clones, though not all of them. The sample has tens of thousands of clones; around nine tenths are singletons. A note on this clone: Its antigen is currently unknown.

This clonotype was sampled from an adult with an advanced solid tumor such as melanoma, head and neck, liver or kidney cancer. The sample in question was CD4+ or CD8+ T cells sorted from blood, obtained in a trial of the OX40 agonist ivuxolimab.

CDR3 amino acids: CASSNSGLPTEQYF. The CDR3 coding sequence is TGTGCCAGCAGTAACTCGGGACTTCCAACCGAGCAGTACTTC. The rearrangement uses TRBV28 and TRBJ2-7; a weak D match, TRBD2 (6 bases). V gave up 5 bases and J gave up 6 bases, with 17 bases separating them. Germline values: CDR1 MDHEN, CDR2 SYDVKM. The CDR3 covers 14 residues.